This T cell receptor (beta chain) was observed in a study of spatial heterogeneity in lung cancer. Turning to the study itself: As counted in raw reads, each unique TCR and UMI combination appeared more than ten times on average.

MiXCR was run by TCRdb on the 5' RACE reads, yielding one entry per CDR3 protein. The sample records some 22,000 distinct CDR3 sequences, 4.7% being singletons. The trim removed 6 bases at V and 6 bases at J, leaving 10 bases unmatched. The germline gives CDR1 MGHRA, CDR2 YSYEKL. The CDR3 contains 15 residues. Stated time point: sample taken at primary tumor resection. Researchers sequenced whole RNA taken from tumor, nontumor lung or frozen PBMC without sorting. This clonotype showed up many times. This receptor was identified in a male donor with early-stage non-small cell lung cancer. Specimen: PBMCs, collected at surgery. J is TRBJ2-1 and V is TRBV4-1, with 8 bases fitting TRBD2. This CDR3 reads CASRRPGLGSNEQFF. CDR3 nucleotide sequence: TGCGCCAGCAGGAGGCCGGGACTAGGGTCCAATGAGCAGTTCTTC.